This T cell receptor beta chain was found in a study of graft-versus-host responses after intestinal transplantation. Across the whole study: Every recipient had anti-thymocyte globulin induction and 3 to 4 years of tacrolimus plus steroids.

Turning to this clone: Its antigen is as yet unknown.

Clones were read by immunoSEQ multiplex PCR, and TCRdb kept only the in-frame ones, dropping some. In the table there are 9,500 to 12,000 clones, 80% to 95% of which are singletons. Germline loops: CDR1 MGHRA, CDR2 YSYEKL. The CDR3 runs to 13 residues. V lost 4 bases, J lost 5 bases, and 12 bases lay in between. General observations from the study: Individuals who had graft-donor T cell macrochimerism had allografts that showed high graft-versus-host to host-versus-graft clonal ratios.

The TCR sequence derives from a human patient who received an intestinal transplant, so some T cells may come from the graft donor. This specimen consisted of PBMCs, obtained around nine weeks after transplant. This rearrangement joins TRBV4-1 to TRBJ2-7; no clear D. The chain's CDR3 is CASSRAPANEQYF. The CDR3 DNA sequence: TGCGCCAGCAGCCGGGCCCCCGCCAACGAGCAGTACTTC.